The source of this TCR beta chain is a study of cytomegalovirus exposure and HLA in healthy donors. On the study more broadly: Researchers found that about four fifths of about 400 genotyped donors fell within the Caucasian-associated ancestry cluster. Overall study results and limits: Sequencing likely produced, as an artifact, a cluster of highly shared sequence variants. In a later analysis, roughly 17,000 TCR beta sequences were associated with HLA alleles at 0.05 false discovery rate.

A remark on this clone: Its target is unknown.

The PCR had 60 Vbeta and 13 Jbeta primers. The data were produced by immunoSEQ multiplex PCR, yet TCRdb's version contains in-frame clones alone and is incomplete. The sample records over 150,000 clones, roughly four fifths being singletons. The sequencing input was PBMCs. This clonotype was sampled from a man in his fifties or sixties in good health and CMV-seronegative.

CDR3: CASSLTQRRDTGELFF. Here the CDR3 DNA reads TGTGCCAGCAGCTTAACCCAGCGGAGGGACACCGGGGAGCTGTTTTTT. The V and J genes are TRBV7-3 and TRBJ2-2, with TRBD2 as a possible D gene (6 bases). The CDR3 extends over 16 amino acids. The germline V gene has CDR1 SGHTA and CDR2 FQGTGA. Deletions cut 0 bases from V and 3 bases from J, with 11 bases between.